Following are 10 T cell receptor beta chains from one sample sequenced in a study of blood T cell repertoires in COVID-19. Profiling relied on immunoSEQ multiplex PCR, and the TCRdb table lists in-frame clones only, not all of them. The sample shows about 88,000 clones, 85% to 90% of them seen only once. Sequencing was done on a sample of peripheral blood. Receptors originate from a woman in her 70s with acute or convalescent COVID-19.

The chain carries TRBV7-9 and TRBJ1-5; possible D gene TRBD1, 6 bases. V shed 3 bases and J shed 2 bases, with 20 bases lying between them. The CDR3 has 18 residues. CDR1 and CDR2 (germline): SEHNR, FQNEAQ (reference sequence). This CDR3 reads CASSLSGGAGMGNQPQHF. Here the CDR3 DNA reads TGTGCCAGCAGCTTGTCGGGGGGCGCCGGTATGGGCAATCAGCCCCAGCATTTT.

Sample share makes this clone large. The gene calls are TRBV4-3 and TRBJ2-1, with 8 bases fitting TRBD2. The CDR3 length is 17 residues. In germline, CDR1 is LGHNA, CDR2 YSLEER. V gave up 0 bases and J gave up 5 bases; unmatched junction bases: 9. CDR3 in amino acids: CASSQDEGGRYDNEQFF. CDR3 bases: TGCGCCAGCAGCCAAGATGAGGGCGGGAGGTACGACAATGAGCAGTTCTTC.

This rearrangement joins TRBV9 to TRBJ2-1; TRBD1 matches at 7 bases. The CDR3 is made up of 13 amino acids. CDR1 is SGDLS, CDR2 YYNGEE, per germline. The V segment lost 2 bases and the J segment 10 bases; nucleotides outside the gene matches: 6. CDR3 sequence (DNA): TGTGCCAGCAGCGTGAACAGGGGCTGGGAGCAGTTCTTC. Protein: CASSVNRGWEQFF.

The chain has TRBV5-4 and TRBJ1-4; 7 bases match TRBD1. The CDR3 loop spans 14 amino acids. The J segment lost 8 bases and the V segment lost 2 bases, leaving 6 bases of the junction unmatched. Germline V gene lookup returns CDR1 SGHNT and CDR2 YYREEE (reference sequence). In DNA, the CDR3 is TGTGCCAGCAGCTTAACAGGGGCGCGAGAAAAACTGTTTTTT. This encodes CASSLTGAREKLFF.

V and J are TRBV15 and TRBJ1-2, with 7 bases identical to TRBD1. Germline loops: CDR1 LNHNV, CDR2 YYDKDF (reference sequence). The V and J ends lost 4 bases and 3 bases, in that order; junction bases with no gene match: 5. The CDR3 has 14 amino acids. The CDR3 DNA follows: TGTGCCACCAGCACAAGACAGGGCGACTATGGCTACACCTTC. Translating it yields CATSTRQGDYGYTF.

V is TRBV5-4 and J is TRBJ2-7; D possibly corresponds to TRBD2 (6 bases). The V gene lost 4 bases and the J gene lost 2 bases, with 16 bases spanning the gap. Per the germline V gene, CDR1 is SGHNT and CDR2 is YYREEE (reference sequence). This CDR3 has 15 amino acids. This chain's CDR3 is CASSGGYSPTYEQYV. The CDR3, as DNA: TGTGCCAGCAGCGGAGGGTATTCGCCTACCTACGAGCAGTACGTC.

The V gene is TRBV4-1, the J gene TRBJ1-5; TRBD1 matches at 8 bases. Germline CDR1 MGHRA, CDR2 YSYEKL. The CDR3 spans 19 residues. V shed 4 bases, J shed 3 bases, and the junction held 17 bases outside the gene matches. The CDR3 loop is CASSRGSRDRSITNQPQHF. The CDR3 coding sequence is TGCGCCAGCAGCCGCGGATCCCGGGACAGGAGTATCACCAATCAGCCCCAGCATTTT.

The genes are TRBV27 and TRBJ2-1; 14 nucleotides agree with TRBD2. The germline gives CDR1 MNHEY, CDR2 SMNVEV (reference sequence). J gave up 10 bases and V 5 bases, and 10 bases lay outside the gene matches. CDR3 length: 16 amino acids. The CDR3 region has the DNA TGTGCCAGCAGTCAGTTCGGGACTAGCGGGGGAGGGGAGCAGTTCTTC. Its protein product is CASSQFGTSGGGEQFF.

The V gene is TRBV6-5, the J gene TRBJ2-7; tentative D call: TRBD1 (5 bases). The CDR3 contains 14 residues. Germline loops: CDR1 MNHEY, CDR2 SVGAGI. V was clipped by 5 bases and J by 1 base, with 12 bases between them. Here the CDR3 DNA reads TGTGCCAGCAGTAGGGGCCCGGAATCCTACGAGCAGTACGTC. Residues: CASSRGPESYEQYV.

The V gene is TRBV19, the J gene TRBJ2-1; 8 bases match TRBD2. The CDR3 loop spans 13 amino acids. Germline V CDR1 and CDR2: LNHDA, SQIVND (reference sequence). Trimming cost V 7 bases and J 4 bases; bases outside gene matches: 3. The CDR3 DNA follows: TGTGCCAGTAATAGCGGGGCATACAATGAGCAGTTCTTC. Translated: CASNSGAYNEQFF.